Listed here are 2 T cell receptor beta chains from one sample, sequenced in a study of response to subunit inactivated influenza vaccine. Using its own MiXCR run on the RT-PCR reads, TCRdb lists one record per CDR3 protein. The sample lists 450,000 to 500,000 distinct CDR3 sequences; roughly 9.7% were seen once. This material consisted of PBMCs from blood, taken about 40 days after vaccination. All receptors come from a man aged 45 to 65 who received an inactivated influenza vaccine.

The chain uses TRBV20-1 and TRBJ1-1; D is possibly TRBD1 (5 bases). V lost 2 bases and J 1 base, leaving 14 bases between the germline ends. The germline CDR1 and CDR2 sequences are DFQATT and SNEGSKA (reference sequence). The length of the CDR3 is 15 residues. The CDR3 is CSARLVGQGNTEAFF. The DNA of the CDR3 is TGCAGTGCTAGACTGGTAGGGCAGGGGAACACTGAAGCTTTCTTT.

This clonotype has at least ten counts. The chain uses TRBV5-1 and TRBJ2-3, with 10 bases fitting TRBD2. Germline V lookup: CDR1 SGHRS, CDR2 YFSETQ. V lost 0 bases, J lost 6 bases, and 7 bases stayed unmatched. This CDR3 spans 16 amino acids. The CDR3 is CASSLAVAGGQDTQYF. In DNA, the CDR3 is TGCGCCAGCAGCTTGGCCGTAGCGGGAGGACAGGATACGCAGTATTTT.